Each of the 24 T cell receptor beta chains below was sequenced from the same sample in a study of blood T cell repertoires in COVID-19. Repertoires were generated with immunoSEQ multiplex PCR, while TCRdb's copy carries only in-frame clones and drops some. The sample has approximately 250,000 clones, about nine tenths seen once; the top ten hold 1.5% to 2%. The sample consisted of peripheral blood. All receptors come from an older woman who had recovered from COVID-19.

The rearrangement links TRBV5-1 to TRBJ1-5; 9 positions match TRBD1. V lost 3 bases to trimming and J lost 7 bases; unmatched junction nucleotides: 5. Germline V CDR1 and CDR2: SGHRS, YFSETQ. CDR3 length equals 14 residues. The CDR3 protein is CASSSGQGAQPQHF. The CDR3 bases are TGCGCCAGCAGCTCGGGACAGGGTGCACAGCCCCAGCATTTT.

The rearrangement joins TRBV7-9 to TRBJ1-1; a weak D match, TRBD1 (5 bases). The CDR3 runs to 15 residues. Germline V gene sequence: CDR1 SEHNR, CDR2 FQNEAQ (reference sequence). V was clipped by 4 bases and J by 4 bases, with 16 bases between them. The CDR3 DNA reads TGTGCCAGCAGCTCCGATAAGGGGCTGGGCACTGAAGCTTTCTTT. As protein: CASSSDKGLGTEAFF.

CDR3 sequence reads: CASSEAHINQPQHF. CDR3 DNA: TGTGCCAGCAGCGAAGCCCATATCAATCAGCCCCAGCATTTT. The V and J genes are TRBV7-2 and TRBJ1-5; D not certain. Germline loops: CDR1 SGHTA, CDR2 FQGNSA. This CDR3 has 14 amino acids. Trimming cost V 5 bases and J 3 bases, with 11 bases left between them.

The chain employs TRBV7-2 and TRBJ1-2; D gene unclear. Trimming took off 2 bases at V and 6 bases at J, with 7 bases between the two ends. Germline lookup yields CDR1 SGHTA and CDR2 FQGNSA. The CDR3 is 12 amino acids. The CDR3 region is CASSLSADGYTF. Written as DNA, the CDR3 is TGTGCCAGCAGCTTATCGGCGGATGGCTACACCTTC.

The chain combines TRBV7-2 with TRBJ1-4, with 9 positions matching TRBD1. The CDR3 spans 15 residues. V was pared by 3 bases and J by 6 bases, with 5 bases of the junction left unmatched. Germline lookup yields CDR1 SGHTA and CDR2 FQGNSA. CDR3 loop: CASSFGQGNYEKLFF. The CDR3 DNA is TGTGCCAGCAGCTTCGGACAGGGGAATTATGAAAAACTGTTTTTT. Full variable domain (rest looked up from reference TRBV7-2 and TRBJ1-4): GAGVSQSPSNKVTEKGKDVELRCDPISGHTALYWYRQSLGQGLEFLIYFQGNSAPDKSGLPSDRFSAERTGGSVSTLTIQRTQQEDSAVYLCASSFGQGNYEKLFFGSGTQLSVL.

The chain couples TRBV12-3 or TRBV12-4 to TRBJ2-7; D might be TRBD1 (6 bases). CDR3 length equals 13 residues. V was trimmed by 8 bases and J by 0 bases, leaving 11 bases between them. The CDR3 nucleotides are TGTGCCAGCTACCGGACAGACTCCTACGAGCAGTACTTC. The encoded protein is CASYRTDSYEQYF.

The V and J genes are TRBV7-2 and TRBJ1-5; tentatively, D is TRBD1 (5 bases). This CDR3 is 15 amino acids long. Germline CDR1 and CDR2: SGHTA and FQGNSA. The V gene lost 1 base and the J gene lost 8 bases, with 15 bases spanning the gap. The CDR3 is CASSLVGVSGEPQHF. Here the CDR3 DNA reads TGTGCCAGCAGCTTAGTCGGGGTCTCGGGGGAGCCCCAGCATTTT.

This chain uses TRBV6-2 or TRBV6-3 with TRBJ2-3, with 8 nucleotides matching TRBD2. The CDR3 consists of 14 residues. Trimming took 10 bases from V and 6 from J; bases not matched to a gene: 12. CDR1 is MNHEY, CDR2 SVGEGT, per germline. The CDR3 DNA reads as TGTGCCACCACCCCCCGGGGGGGCCCTGATACGCAGTATTTT. It specifies CATTPRGGPDTQYF.

The chain employs TRBV6-5 and TRBJ1-2; D perhaps matches TRBD1 (5 bases). Deletions cut 6 bases from V and 2 bases from J, with 10 bases between. Germline CDR1 and CDR2: MNHEY and SVGAGI. The CDR3 loop spans 13 amino acids. The chain's CDR3 is CASRRQKNYGYTF. DNA of the CDR3: TGTGCCAGCAGGCGACAGAAGAACTATGGCTACACCTTC.

The CDR3, as DNA: TGTGCCAGCAGCTTAAGCCGACTAGCCCCAGATACGCAGTATTTT. Its translation is CASSLSRLAPDTQYF. The chain recombines TRBV7-3 with TRBJ2-3; 7 bases map to TRBD2. Germline CDR1 is SGHTA and CDR2 is FQGTGA. The ends lost 1 base at V and 4 bases at J; junction bases unmatched: 5. There are 15 residues in the CDR3.

This chain uses TRBV5-1 with TRBJ2-5; 12 positions agree with TRBD2. Looked up from germline, CDR1 is SGHRS and CDR2 is YFSETQ. This CDR3 is built from 15 residues. The V segment lost 6 bases and the J segment 5 bases; nucleotides outside the gene matches: 8. In DNA form, the CDR3 reads TGCGCCAGCATTAGACTAGCGGGGGCCGGGGAGACCCAGTACTTC. This sequence encodes CASIRLAGAGETQYF.

The CDR3 nucleotides are TGTGCCAGTAGTTCACCGGGACAGGGATATAATAGCAATCAGCCCCAGCATTTT. Translated: CASSSPGQGYNSNQPQHF. This chain connects TRBV19 to TRBJ1-5, with 9 bases matching TRBD1. The CDR3 runs 18 residues. J gave up 0 bases and V 5 bases, and 11 bases lay outside the gene matches. Per germline, CDR1 LNHDA and CDR2 SQIVND (reference sequence).

V usage is TRBV29-1 and J usage is TRBJ2-7, with TRBD1 identical over 7 bases. The CDR3 has 13 amino acids. The J segment lost 7 bases and the V segment lost 4 bases, leaving 10 bases of the junction unmatched. Germline CDR1 is SQVTM and CDR2 is ANQGSEA. The CDR3 sequence is CSVVRGSLREQYF. The CDR3 DNA is TGCAGCGTTGTCAGGGGGTCCCTGCGAGAGCAGTACTTC.

The chain uses TRBV5-8 and TRBJ2-6, with D perhaps matching TRBD1 (6 bases). CDR3 length equals 14 residues. CDR1 and CDR2 (germline): SGHTS, YDEGEE. V was trimmed by 9 bases and J by 3 bases, leaving 13 bases between them. CDR3 sequence: CAIGWGLGANVLTF. CDR3 coding DNA: TGTGCCATTGGCTGGGGGCTTGGGGCCAACGTCCTGACTTTC.

This clone has just one count. V is TRBV15 and J is TRBJ1-5; 8 nucleotides line up with TRBD1. This CDR3 contains 15 residues. Per the germline V gene, CDR1 is LNHNV and CDR2 is YYDKDF (reference sequence). V was clipped by 5 bases and J by 6 bases; unmatched bases: 9. CDR3 in DNA: TGTGCCACCAGCCCCGCACAGGGGGGATTTCAGCCCCAGCATTTT. This codes for CATSPAQGGFQPQHF.

The V call is TRBV4-2, the J call TRBJ2-1, with 13 bases that match TRBD2. CDR1 is LGHNA, CDR2 YNFKEQ, per germline. V shed 6 bases, J shed 6 bases, and the junction held 5 bases outside the gene matches. CDR3 length equals 15 residues. The CDR3 bases are TGTGCCAGCAGTCGGACTAGCGGGGGATCCAATGAGCAGTTCTTC. Translating gives CASSRTSGGSNEQFF.

This clone was found a few times. CDR3 sequence (DNA): TGTGCCAGCAGTGCCCCGGGACAGGGGGCTTATGGCTACACCTTC. The encoded protein is CASSAPGQGAYGYTF. J is TRBJ1-2 and V is TRBV27; 12 bases line up with TRBD1. This CDR3 has 15 amino acids. Trimming at V came to 5 bases and at J to 5 bases, leaving 6 bases not matched to a gene. The germline gives CDR1 MNHEY, CDR2 SMNVEV (reference sequence).

The V gene is TRBV4-1, the J gene TRBJ2-1; 8 positions agree with TRBD1. Per germline, CDR1 MGHRA and CDR2 YSYEKL. Trimming at V came to 0 bases and at J to 0 bases, leaving 7 bases not matched to a gene. The CDR3 contains 18 residues. The CDR3 DNA reads TGCGCCAGCAGCCAAGATGGGTCTGGACAGGGCTCCTACAATGAGCAGTTCTTC. Its translation: CASSQDGSGQGSYNEQFF.

V gene TRBV7-9 combines with J gene TRBJ1-6; a weak D match, TRBD1 (5 bases). Per the germline V gene, CDR1 is SEHNR and CDR2 is FQNEAQ (reference sequence). V was cut by 1 base and J by 7 bases, with 8 bases left in between. This CDR3 has 14 residues. The CDR3 DNA follows: TGTGCCAGCAGCTTAGTGGGGGGGAATTCACCCCTCCACTTT. As protein: CASSLVGGNSPLHF.

The chain has TRBV3-1 (or the pseudogene TRBV3-2) and TRBJ2-2, with TRBD1 matching 8 bases. Germline lookup yields CDR1 LGHDT and CDR2 YNNKEL (reference sequence). CDR3 length: 15 amino acids. With V trimmed by 8 bases and J by 4 bases, 9 bases remained unmatched. The chain's CDR3 is CASAPGQAITGELFF. Written as DNA, the CDR3 is TGTGCCAGCGCCCCGGGACAGGCGATCACCGGGGAGCTGTTTTTT.

This clone was recorded at least ten times. V usage is TRBV28 and J usage is TRBJ2-7; a possible D gene is TRBD1 (6 bases). Germline lookup yields CDR1 MDHEN and CDR2 SYDVKM. This CDR3 is built from 15 residues. Trimming removed 4 bases at V and 6 bases at J, with 19 bases between. CDR3 amino acids: CASSSSGVRALEQYF. DNA for the CDR3: TGTGCCAGCAGTTCCTCAGGGGTAAGAGCTCTCGAGCAGTACTTC.

The chain carries TRBV5-1 and TRBJ1-5; TRBD1 matches 7 bases. The CDR3 is 15 amino acids. V shed 0 bases and J 5 bases; nucleotides not matched to a gene: 5. The V gene's germline CDR1 is SGHRS and CDR2 YFSETQ. The CDR3 spells CASSLGQGPHQPQHF. The DNA for the CDR3 is TGCGCCAGCAGCTTGGGACAGGGTCCCCATCAGCCCCAGCATTTT.

The chain carries TRBV28 and TRBJ1-2; D is unresolved. In germline, CDR1 is MDHEN, CDR2 SYDVKM. V shed 6 bases and J shed 9 bases, with 17 bases lying between them. The CDR3 has 13 amino acids. This chain's CDR3 is CASSPSSQHSYTF. Here the CDR3 DNA reads TGTGCCAGCAGCCCATCGTCACAGCACAGCTACACCTTC.

This chain links TRBV7-9 with TRBJ1-1; D call uncertain. The germline CDR1 and CDR2 sequences are SEHNR and FQNEAQ (reference sequence). Trimming stripped 1 base from V and 1 base from J, with 4 bases between. The CDR3 runs to 13 residues. CDR3 amino acids: CASSLEQNTEAFF. Here the CDR3 DNA reads TGTGCCAGCAGCTTAGAACAGAACACTGAAGCTTTCTTT.